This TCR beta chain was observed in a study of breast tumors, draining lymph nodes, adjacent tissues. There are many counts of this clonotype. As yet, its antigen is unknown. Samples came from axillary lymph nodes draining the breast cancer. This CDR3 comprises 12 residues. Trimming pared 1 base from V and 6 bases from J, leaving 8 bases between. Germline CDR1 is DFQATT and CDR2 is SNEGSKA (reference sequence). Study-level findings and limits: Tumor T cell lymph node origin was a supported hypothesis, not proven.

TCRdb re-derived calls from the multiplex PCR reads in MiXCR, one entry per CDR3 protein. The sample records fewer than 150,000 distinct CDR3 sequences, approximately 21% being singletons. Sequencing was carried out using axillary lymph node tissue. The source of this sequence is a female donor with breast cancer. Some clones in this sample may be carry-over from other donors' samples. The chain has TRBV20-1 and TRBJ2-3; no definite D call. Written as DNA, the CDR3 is TGCAGTGCTAGAGTCTTACTCGATACGCAGTATTTT. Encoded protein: CSARVLLDTQYF.